The present T cell receptor beta chain was sequenced within a study of shared clonotypes between healthy human individuals. The healthy adult donors were HIV-negative and reported no recent acute infections or vaccinations. In the case of this clone: This same CDR3 is encoded by further DNA sequences in the sample.

Several immunoSEQ plates held equal portions of the genomic DNA taken from each subset. Each PCR replicate from the sorted subsets contained around 200 ng DNA, which is about 30,000 T cell genomes. TCRdb's table, derived via immunoSEQ multiplex PCR, lists solely in-frame clones and lacks some. The sample has over a million clones, about 96% seen once. The CDR3 spans 11 residues. Per the germline V gene, CDR1 is SEHNR and CDR2 is FQNEAQ (reference sequence). V lost 5 bases and J 9 bases, leaving 8 bases between the germline ends. The TCR sequence derives from a man aged 25 to 40 in good health. This chain links TRBV7-9 with TRBJ2-1, with D hard to call. The sample was naive CD4+ T cells sorted from blood. Noted subset: CD45RA+ positively selected. The CDR3 region is CASSPASEQFF. The CDR3 region has the DNA TGTGCCAGCAGCCCTGCAAGTGAGCAGTTCTTC.